The rows below give T cell receptor beta chains drawn from one sample of a study of technical replicates of blood from a few donors. Clones were sequenced by immunoSEQ multiplex PCR, and TCRdb holds only the in-frame ones, with some missing. The sample gives over 70,000 clones, about 95% of which show up once; 0.3% to 0.35% is in the top ten. The sample taken for sequencing was T cells isolated from PBMCs. The receptors shown here come from a human donor in good health. Each CDR3 is given with its conserved first and last residue. The D gene is left open where the match is weak. Clone sizes are given selectively: once, few, many, or a class where the clone is expanded.

d_gene: -; abundance: -; v_gene: TRBV6-5; j_gene: TRBJ2-7; CDR3aa: CASSYSKSLGGWQYF; CDR3nt: TGTGCCAGCAGTTACTCGAAGTCTCTAGGGGGATGGCAGTACTTC
d_gene: TRBD1; abundance: once; v_gene: TRBV11-3; j_gene: TRBJ2-1; CDR3aa: CASSSGTGRNEQFF; CDR3nt: TGTGCCAGCAGCTCCGGGACAGGCCGGAATGAGCAGTTCTTC
d_gene: -; abundance: -; v_gene: TRBV19; j_gene: TRBJ2-3; CDR3aa: CASSWRGSDTQYF; CDR3nt: TGTGCCAGTAGTTGGAGGGGATCAGATACGCAGTATTTT
d_gene: TRBD2; abundance: -; v_gene: TRBV10-3; j_gene: TRBJ2-7; CDR3aa: CAIQKTSGKYEQYF; CDR3nt: TGTGCCATTCAGAAGACTAGCGGGAAGTACGAGCAGTACTTC
d_gene: -; abundance: -; v_gene: TRBV6-5; j_gene: TRBJ1-5; CDR3aa: CASYRDGYQPQHF; CDR3nt: TGTGCCAGCTACCGTGACGGGTACCAGCCCCAGCATTTT
d_gene: -; abundance: -; v_gene: TRBV7-3; j_gene: TRBJ2-3; CDR3aa: CASSLTRVSTDTQYF; CDR3nt: TGTGCCAGCAGCTTAACACGGGTTAGCACAGATACGCAGTATTTT
d_gene: TRBD2; abundance: -; v_gene: TRBV19; j_gene: TRBJ2-3; CDR3aa: CASSVLAGLHTDTQYF; CDR3nt: TGTGCCAGTAGTGTACTAGCGGGACTACACACAGATACGCAGTATTTT
d_gene: -; abundance: -; v_gene: TRBV7-2; j_gene: TRBJ1-4; CDR3aa: CASSLDSSSNEKLFF; CDR3nt: TGTGCCAGCAGCTTAGATTCTAGTTCTAATGAAAAACTGTTTTTT
d_gene: -; abundance: -; v_gene: TRBV21-1; j_gene: TRBJ1-5; CDR3aa: CASSITRPWRGYQPQHF; CDR3nt: TGTGCCAGCAGCATAACTCGGCCGTGGAGGGGTTATCAGCCCCAGCATTTT
d_gene: TRBD1; abundance: -; v_gene: TRBV11-2; j_gene: TRBJ2-3; CDR3aa: CASSFRQGATDTQYF; CDR3nt: TGTGCCAGCAGCTTTCGACAGGGGGCCACAGATACGCAGTATTTT
d_gene: TRBD2; abundance: -; v_gene: TRBV9; j_gene: TRBJ2-7; CDR3aa: CASSEAGGSYEQYF; CDR3nt: TGTGCCAGCAGCGAGGCGGGAGGGTCCTACGAGCAGTACTTC
d_gene: -; abundance: -; v_gene: TRBV11-3; j_gene: TRBJ2-5; CDR3aa: CASSLGQNQETQYF; CDR3nt: TGTGCCAGCAGCTTAGGACAGAACCAAGAGACCCAGTACTTC
d_gene: -; abundance: -; v_gene: TRBV9; j_gene: TRBJ2-5; CDR3aa: CASSALARQWETQYF; CDR3nt: TGTGCCAGCAGCGCACTAGCTAGGCAGTGGGAGACCCAGTACTTC
d_gene: -; abundance: -; v_gene: TRBV19; j_gene: TRBJ2-1; CDR3aa: CASSIDHGDEQFF; CDR3nt: TGTGCCAGTAGTATAGATCACGGGGATGAGCAGTTCTTC
d_gene: -; abundance: -; v_gene: TRBV29-1; j_gene: TRBJ2-3; CDR3aa: CSAHKLGSTDTQYF; CDR3nt: TGCAGCGCCCATAAACTAGGTTCCACAGATACGCAGTATTTT
d_gene: -; abundance: -; v_gene: TRBV11-2; j_gene: TRBJ2-5; CDR3aa: CASSLRPRETQYF; CDR3nt: TGTGCCAGCAGCTTAAGGCCTAGAGAGACCCAGTACTTC
d_gene: TRBD2; abundance: -; v_gene: TRBV5-4; j_gene: TRBJ2-1; CDR3aa: CASSRSGTNEQFF; CDR3nt: TGTGCCAGCAGCCGTAGCGGGACCAATGAGCAGTTCTTC
d_gene: -; abundance: -; v_gene: TRBV20-1; j_gene: TRBJ2-7; CDR3aa: CSAQGQFEQYF; CDR3nt: TGCAGTGCTCAGGGCCAGTTCGAGCAGTACTTC
d_gene: -; abundance: -; v_gene: TRBV6-1; j_gene: TRBJ1-4; CDR3aa: CASSVSGDEKLFF; CDR3nt: TGTGCCAGCAGTGTATCCGGAGATGAAAAACTGTTTTTT
d_gene: -; abundance: -; v_gene: TRBV4-2; j_gene: TRBJ2-1; CDR3aa: CASSRLVNEQFF; CDR3nt: TGTGCCAGCAGCCGACTAGTCAATGAGCAGTTCTTC
d_gene: TRBD2; abundance: -; v_gene: TRBV19; j_gene: TRBJ2-1; CDR3aa: CASTLAGRSYNEQFF; CDR3nt: TGTGCCAGTACCTTAGCGGGAAGGTCCTACAATGAGCAGTTCTTC
d_gene: TRBD2; abundance: -; v_gene: TRBV2; j_gene: TRBJ2-1; CDR3aa: CASSEASSGRGYEQFF; CDR3nt: TGTGCCAGCAGTGAAGCGTCTAGCGGGAGGGGCTATGAGCAGTTCTTC